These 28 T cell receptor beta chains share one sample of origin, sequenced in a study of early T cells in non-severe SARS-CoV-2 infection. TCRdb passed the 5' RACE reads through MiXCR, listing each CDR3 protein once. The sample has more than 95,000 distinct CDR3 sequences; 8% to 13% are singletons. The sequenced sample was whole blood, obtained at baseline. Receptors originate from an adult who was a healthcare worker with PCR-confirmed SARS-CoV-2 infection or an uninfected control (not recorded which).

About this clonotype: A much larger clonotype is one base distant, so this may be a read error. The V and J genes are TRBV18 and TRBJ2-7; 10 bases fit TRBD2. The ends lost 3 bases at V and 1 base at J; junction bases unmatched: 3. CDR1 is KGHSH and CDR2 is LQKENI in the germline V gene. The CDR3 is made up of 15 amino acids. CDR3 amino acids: CASSPQTSGSYEQYF. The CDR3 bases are TGTGCCAGCTCACCGCAGACTAGCGGGTCCTACGAGCAGTACTTC.

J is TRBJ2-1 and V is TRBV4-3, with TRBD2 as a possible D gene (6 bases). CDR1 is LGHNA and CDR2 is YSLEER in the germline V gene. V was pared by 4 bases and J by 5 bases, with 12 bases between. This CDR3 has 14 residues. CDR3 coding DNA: TGCGCCAGCAGCCGCGGGACTCTAAACAATGAGCAGTTCTTC. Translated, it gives CASSRGTLNNEQFF.

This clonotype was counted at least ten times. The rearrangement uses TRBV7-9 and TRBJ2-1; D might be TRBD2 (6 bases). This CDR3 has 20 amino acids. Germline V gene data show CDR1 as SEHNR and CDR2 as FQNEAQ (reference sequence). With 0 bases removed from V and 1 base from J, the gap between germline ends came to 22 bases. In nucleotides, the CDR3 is TGTGCCAGCAGCTTAGCGCGGAAGCGGGTTGACTCATGGTCCTACAATGAGCAGTTCTTC. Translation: CASSLARKRVDSWSYNEQFF.

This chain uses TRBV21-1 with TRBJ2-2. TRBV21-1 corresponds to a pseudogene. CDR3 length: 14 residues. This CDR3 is CASSKGHLTGELFF. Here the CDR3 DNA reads TGTGCCAGCAGCAAAGGACACCTCACCGGGGAGCTGTTTTTT.

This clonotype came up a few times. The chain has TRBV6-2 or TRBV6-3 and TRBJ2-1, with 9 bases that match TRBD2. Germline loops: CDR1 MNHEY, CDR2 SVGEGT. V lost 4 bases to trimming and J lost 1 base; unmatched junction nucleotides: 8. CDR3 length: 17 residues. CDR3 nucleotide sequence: TGTGCCAGCAGTTCTTTCGCGACTAGCGGTTCCTACAATGAGCAGTTCTTC. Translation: CASSSFATSGSYNEQFF.

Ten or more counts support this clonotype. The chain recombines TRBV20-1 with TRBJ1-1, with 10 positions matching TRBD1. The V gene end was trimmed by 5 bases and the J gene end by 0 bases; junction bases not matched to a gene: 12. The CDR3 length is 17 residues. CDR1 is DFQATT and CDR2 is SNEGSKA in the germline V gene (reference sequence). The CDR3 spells CSASLRGQGFVNTEAFF. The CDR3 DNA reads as TGCAGTGCTTCCCTCCGGGGACAGGGGTTCGTGAACACTGAAGCTTTCTTT.

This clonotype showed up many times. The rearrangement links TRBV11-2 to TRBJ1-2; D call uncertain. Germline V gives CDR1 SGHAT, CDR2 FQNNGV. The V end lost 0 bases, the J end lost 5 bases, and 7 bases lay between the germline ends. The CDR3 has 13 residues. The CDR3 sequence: CASSLDSSYGYTF. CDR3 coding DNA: TGTGCCAGCAGCTTAGACTCCAGTTATGGCTACACCTTC.

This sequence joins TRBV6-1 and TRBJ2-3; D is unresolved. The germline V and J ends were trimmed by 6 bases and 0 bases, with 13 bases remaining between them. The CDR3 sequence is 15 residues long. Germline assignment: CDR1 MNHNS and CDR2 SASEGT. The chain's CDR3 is CASRPTMASTDTQYF. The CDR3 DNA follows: TGTGCCAGCAGGCCTACCATGGCTAGCACAGATACGCAGTATTTT.

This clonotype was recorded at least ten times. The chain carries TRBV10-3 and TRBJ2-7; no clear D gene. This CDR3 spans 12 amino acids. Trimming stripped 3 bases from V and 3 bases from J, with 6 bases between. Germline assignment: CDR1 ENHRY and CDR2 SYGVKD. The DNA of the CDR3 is TGTGCCATCAGTGATGCAATCTACGAGCAGTACTTC. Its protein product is CAISDAIYEQYF.

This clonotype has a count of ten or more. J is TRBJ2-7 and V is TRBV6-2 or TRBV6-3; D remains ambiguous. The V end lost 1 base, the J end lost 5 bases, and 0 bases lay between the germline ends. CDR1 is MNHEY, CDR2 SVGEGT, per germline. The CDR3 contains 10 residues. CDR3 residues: CASSYYEQYF. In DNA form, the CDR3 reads TGTGCCAGCAGTTACTACGAGCAGTACTTC.

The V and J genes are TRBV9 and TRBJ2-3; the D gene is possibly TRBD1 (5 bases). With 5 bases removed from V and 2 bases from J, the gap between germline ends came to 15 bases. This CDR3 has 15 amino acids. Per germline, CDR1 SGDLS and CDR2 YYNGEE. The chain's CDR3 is CASRAGGAPTDTQYF. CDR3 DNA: TGTGCCAGCAGAGCTGGTGGGGCCCCCACAGATACGCAGTATTTT.

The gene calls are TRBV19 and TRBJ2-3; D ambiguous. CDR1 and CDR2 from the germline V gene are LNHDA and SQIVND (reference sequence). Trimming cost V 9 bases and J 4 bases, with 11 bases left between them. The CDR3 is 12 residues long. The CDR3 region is CASAGTADTQYF. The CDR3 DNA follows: TGTGCCAGCGCCGGAACCGCAGATACGCAGTATTTT.

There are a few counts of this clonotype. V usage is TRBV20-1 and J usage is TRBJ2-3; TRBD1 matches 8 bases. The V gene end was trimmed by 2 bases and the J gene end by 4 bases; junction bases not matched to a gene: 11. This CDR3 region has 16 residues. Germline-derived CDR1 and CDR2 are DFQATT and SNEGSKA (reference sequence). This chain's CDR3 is CSARPPRRGLADTQYF. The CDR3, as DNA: TGCAGTGCTAGACCGCCCCGCAGGGGGCTGGCAGATACGCAGTATTTT.

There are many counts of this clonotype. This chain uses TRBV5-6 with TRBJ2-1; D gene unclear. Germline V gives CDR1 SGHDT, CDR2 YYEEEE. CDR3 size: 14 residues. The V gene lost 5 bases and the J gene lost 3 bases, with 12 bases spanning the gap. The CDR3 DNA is TGTGCCAGCAGGCCCCTAAATTACTACAATGAGCAGTTCTTC. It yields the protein CASRPLNYYNEQFF.

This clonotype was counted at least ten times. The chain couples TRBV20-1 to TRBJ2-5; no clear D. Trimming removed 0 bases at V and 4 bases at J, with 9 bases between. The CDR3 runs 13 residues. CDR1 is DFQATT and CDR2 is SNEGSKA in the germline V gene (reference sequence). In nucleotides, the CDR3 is TGCAGTGCTAGAGACGCCGAACTAGAGACCCAGTACTTC. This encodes CSARDAELETQYF.

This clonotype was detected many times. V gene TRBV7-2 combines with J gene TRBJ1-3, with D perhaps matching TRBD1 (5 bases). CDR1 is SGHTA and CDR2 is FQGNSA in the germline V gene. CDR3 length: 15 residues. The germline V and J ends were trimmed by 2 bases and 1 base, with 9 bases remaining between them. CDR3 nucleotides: TGTGCCAGCAGCTTAATCTGGGGGTCTGGAAACACCATATATTTT. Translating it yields CASSLIWGSGNTIYF.

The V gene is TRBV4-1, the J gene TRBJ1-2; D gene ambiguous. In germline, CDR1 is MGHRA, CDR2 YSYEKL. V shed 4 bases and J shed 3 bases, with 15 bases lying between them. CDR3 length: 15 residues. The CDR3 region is CASSRVEGLDYGYTF. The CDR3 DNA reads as TGCGCCAGCAGCCGAGTTGAGGGCTTAGACTATGGCTACACCTTC.

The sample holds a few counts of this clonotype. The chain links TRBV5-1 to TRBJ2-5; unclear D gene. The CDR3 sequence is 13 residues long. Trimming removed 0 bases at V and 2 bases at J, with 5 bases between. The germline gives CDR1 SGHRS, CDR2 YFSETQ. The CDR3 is CASSLAQQETQYF. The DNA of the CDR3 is TGCGCCAGCAGCTTGGCTCAACAAGAGACCCAGTACTTC.

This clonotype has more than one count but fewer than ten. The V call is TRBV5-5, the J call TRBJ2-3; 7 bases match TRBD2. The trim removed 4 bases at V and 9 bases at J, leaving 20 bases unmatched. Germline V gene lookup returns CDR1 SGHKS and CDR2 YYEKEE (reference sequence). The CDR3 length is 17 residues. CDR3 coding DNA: TGTGCCAGCAGCCGGGACTATTATAATGGGGGAGTGATGACGCAGTATTTT. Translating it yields CASSRDYYNGGVMTQYF.

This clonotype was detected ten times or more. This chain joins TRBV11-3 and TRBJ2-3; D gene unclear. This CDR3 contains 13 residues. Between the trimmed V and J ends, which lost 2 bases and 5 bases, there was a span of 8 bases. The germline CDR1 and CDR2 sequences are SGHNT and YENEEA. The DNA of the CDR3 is TGTGCCAGCAGCTTATCCTTGGGAGATACGCAGTATTTT. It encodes CASSLSLGDTQYF.

Here the CDR3 reads CASSLASLLSGNTIYF. The CDR3 DNA follows: TGTGCCAGCAGCTTAGCGAGCCTTCTCTCTGGAAACACCATATATTTT. This rearrangement joins TRBV7-2 to TRBJ1-3, with no clear D. V lost 0 bases to trimming and J lost 0 bases, with 9 bases between them. Germline-derived CDR1 and CDR2 are SGHTA and FQGNSA. This CDR3 has 16 amino acids.

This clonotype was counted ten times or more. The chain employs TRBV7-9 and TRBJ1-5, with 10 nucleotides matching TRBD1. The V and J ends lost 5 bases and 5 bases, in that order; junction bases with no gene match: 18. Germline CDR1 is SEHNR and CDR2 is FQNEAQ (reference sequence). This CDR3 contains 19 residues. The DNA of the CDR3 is TGTGCCAGCAGCACAAGTCCCGGGACAGGGGCCGGGGTTCATCAGCCCCAGCATTTT. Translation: CASSTSPGTGAGVHQPQHF.

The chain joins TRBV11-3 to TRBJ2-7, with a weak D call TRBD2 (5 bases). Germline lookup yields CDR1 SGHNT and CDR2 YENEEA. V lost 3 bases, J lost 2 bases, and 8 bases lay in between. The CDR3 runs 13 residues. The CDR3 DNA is TGTGCCAGCAGCTTCGGGATCGCCTACGAGCAGTACTTC. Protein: CASSFGIAYEQYF.

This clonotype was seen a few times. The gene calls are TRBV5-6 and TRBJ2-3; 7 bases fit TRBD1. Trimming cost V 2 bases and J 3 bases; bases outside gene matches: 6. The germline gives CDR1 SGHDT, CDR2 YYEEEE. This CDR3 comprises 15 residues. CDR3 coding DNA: TGTGCCAGCAGCTTTGACAGGGTTGGAACAGATACGCAGTATTTT. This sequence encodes CASSFDRVGTDTQYF.

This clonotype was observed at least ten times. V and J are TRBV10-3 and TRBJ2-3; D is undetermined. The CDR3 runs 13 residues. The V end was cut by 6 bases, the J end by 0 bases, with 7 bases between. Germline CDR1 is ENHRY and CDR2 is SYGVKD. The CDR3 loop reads CAISQDSTDTQYF. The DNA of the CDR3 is TGTGCCATCAGCCAGGACAGCACAGATACGCAGTATTTT.

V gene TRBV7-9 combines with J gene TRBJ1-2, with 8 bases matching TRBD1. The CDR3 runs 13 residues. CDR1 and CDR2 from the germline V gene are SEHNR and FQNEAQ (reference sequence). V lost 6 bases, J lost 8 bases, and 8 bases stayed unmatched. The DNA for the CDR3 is TGTGCCAGCAGTTCCGGACAGGGAGTAGGCTACACCTTC. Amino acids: CASSSGQGVGYTF.

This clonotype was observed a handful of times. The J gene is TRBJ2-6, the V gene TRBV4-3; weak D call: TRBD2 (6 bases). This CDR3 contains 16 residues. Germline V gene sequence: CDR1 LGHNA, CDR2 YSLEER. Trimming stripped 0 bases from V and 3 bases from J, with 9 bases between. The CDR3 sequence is CASSQDPGDGANVLTF. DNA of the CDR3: TGCGCCAGCAGCCAAGATCCGGGAGATGGGGCCAACGTCCTGACTTTC.

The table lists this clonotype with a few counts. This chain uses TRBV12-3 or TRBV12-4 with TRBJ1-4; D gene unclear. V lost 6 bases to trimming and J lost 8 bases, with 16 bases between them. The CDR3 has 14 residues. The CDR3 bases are TGTGCCAGCAGCCCTGGGTGGTCGGAAGAAAAACTGTTTTTT. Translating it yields CASSPGWSEEKLFF.